This TCR beta chain originates from a study of T-cell reconstitution after alpha-beta-depleted transplantation in children. Study findings and constraints: It was surviving recipient T cells and thymic progenitors that gave some patients high TCRbeta diversity at day 60. Reported findings indicate that, about two months after transplant, alpha-beta T cells came from several hundred expanded clones, which were derived from non-depleted graft cells.

From germline, CDR1 is MNHEY and CDR2 SVGEGT. With V trimmed by 4 bases and J by 2 bases, 19 bases remained unmatched. CDR3 length equals 20 residues. Comment on this clonotype: The antigen is not known.

The TCRbeta library was prepared with unique molecular identifiers. Using its own MiXCR run on the PCR reads, TCRdb lists one record per CDR3 protein. The sample contains around 490,000 distinct CDR3 sequences, 9.5% to 12% of which appear only once. The chain links TRBV6-2 or TRBV6-3 to TRBJ2-2, with TRBD1 identical over 7 bases. The receptor comes from a female patient between 2 and 10 years old who had a stem cell transplant for aplastic anemia, so the T cells may come from the graft donor. The sample was PBMCs, mostly from graft donor cells, taken 180 days after TCRalphabeta/CD19-depleted stem cell transplant. CDR3 residues: CASSWTRTGSVRLNTGELFF. Written as DNA, the CDR3 is TGTGCCAGCAGTTGGACCCGGACAGGCTCAGTCCGCCTAAACACCGGGGAGCTGTTTTTT.